This TCR beta chain was profiled in a study of blood T cell repertoires in COVID-19 (TCRdb year 2020). For the wider study: The collaborator samples originated in the United States, Italy and Spain and spanned the acute and convalescent phases of COVID-19. The prospective study material was composed of cDNA or gDNA derived from T cells, B-cell-depleted T cells, or PBMCs. Subjects who had been exposed to COVID-19, were actively infected with it, or had recovered from it provided the deeply sampled blood TCRbeta repertoires that made up the dataset. The repertoires were released in a freely available public database intended as a resource for research on the immune response to SARS-CoV-2. Samples came from the ongoing ImmuneRACE study (first 160 participants) plus 1,254 subjects from 6 global collaborators. The sample metadata nearly always contained a de-identified subject ID, COVID-19 status, age in years and sex. HLA class I and class II types, where available, came from metadata supplied by the sample provider rather than from assay-based typing.

TCRbeta CDR3 regions were amplified from genomic DNA by means of the immunoSEQ Assay, a bias-controlled multiplex PCR. The paper's processing steps were these. Within the assay, amplification of reference gene primers was used to estimate how many nucleated cells each sample contained. To quantify the absolute abundance of each unique TCRbeta CDR3 rearrangement, sequence reads were collapsed and filtered. For each sample, productive Simpson clonality was calculated by taking the square root of Simpson's diversity index across productive rearrangements. TCRdb took this table from immuneACCESS and kept in-frame rearrangements with V and J called. Such tables lack part of the clones; where checked against another copy, unresolved V genes explain under half of the gap, and the rest is unexplained. From that table come the V and J calls and clone size; the DNA was used to work out D and trimming. The sample table holds roughly 270,000 clones, of which over 75% were seen once. The top ten constitute more than 4.5% of the sample.

About this clone itself: Its binding antigen is unknown. No base quality information exists; no much larger clone differs at one position.

Each collaborating institution followed its own protocols to collect whole blood in K2EDTA tubes. For TCRbeta analysis, collaborators shipped samples as frozen whole blood, isolated PBMCs, or DNA extracted from either of those sample types. The study at large found these results: The amount of clinical and demographic metadata varied by source and participant and was provided uncurated.

The CDR3 runs 17 residues from the cysteine to the phenylalanine. Of all the DNA, just the CDR3 is kept, 51 bases in frame from base 1. From V the trimming removes 2 bases and from J it removes 6 bases, while the gene matches leave 8 bases of the junction unaccounted for. CDR1 and CDR2 were assigned from the germline V gene as SGHDN and FVKESK. The sequence was obtained from a man in his fifties with active or convalescent COVID-19. Specimen: peripheral blood. Recombination joined TRBV14 with TRBJ2-2; 11 central nucleotides agree with TRBD1. The CDR3 reads as follows: CASSQRFPGQGAGELFF. The DNA reads as follows: TGTGCCAGCAGCCAACGTTTTCCGGGACAGGGGGCCGGGGAGCTGTTTTTT.